The T cell receptor beta chain described here comes from a study of Ad26.COV2.S vaccination and SARS-CoV-2 variants. TCRdb keeps only in-frame clones here, not all; method: immunoSEQ multiplex PCR. The table lists hundreds of thousands of clones, more than 80% of them singletons. Treatment given: 15 to 20 received Ad26.COV2.S at low or high dose, single or two shots; five or six received placebo; per-sample allocation not given. Sampling was performed 63 days after the first vaccine or placebo injection. V trimming: 10 bases; J trimming: 7 bases; junction bases outside the gene matches: 10. Germline V CDR1 and CDR2: MNHEY, SVGAGI. The CDR3 is 13 residues long.

The V and J genes are TRBV6-5 and TRBJ2-1, with 7 bases matching TRBD2. This receptor was taken from a person between 18 and 60 years old who received the Ad26.COV2.S COVID-19 vaccine or a placebo. The specimen comprised peripheral blood, sampled in a trial of Ad26.COV2.S vaccine versus placebo. CDR3 sequence reads: CAISASGRNEQFF. CDR3 in DNA: TGTGCCATTTCGGCTAGCGGTAGGAATGAGCAGTTCTTC.